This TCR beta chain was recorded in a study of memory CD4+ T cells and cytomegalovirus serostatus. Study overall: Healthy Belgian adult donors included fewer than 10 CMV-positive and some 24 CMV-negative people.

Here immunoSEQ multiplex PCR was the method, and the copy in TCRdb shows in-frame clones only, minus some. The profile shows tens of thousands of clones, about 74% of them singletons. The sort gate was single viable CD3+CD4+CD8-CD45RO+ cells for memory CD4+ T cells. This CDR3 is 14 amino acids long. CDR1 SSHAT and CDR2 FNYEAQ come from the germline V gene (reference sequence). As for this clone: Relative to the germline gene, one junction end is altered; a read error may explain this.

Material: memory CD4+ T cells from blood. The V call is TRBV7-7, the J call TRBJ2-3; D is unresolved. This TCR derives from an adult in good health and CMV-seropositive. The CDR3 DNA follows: TGTGCTAGCAGCTTAGGCCCCCAGGCGGTTACGCAGTATTTT. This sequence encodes CASSLGPQAVTQYF.